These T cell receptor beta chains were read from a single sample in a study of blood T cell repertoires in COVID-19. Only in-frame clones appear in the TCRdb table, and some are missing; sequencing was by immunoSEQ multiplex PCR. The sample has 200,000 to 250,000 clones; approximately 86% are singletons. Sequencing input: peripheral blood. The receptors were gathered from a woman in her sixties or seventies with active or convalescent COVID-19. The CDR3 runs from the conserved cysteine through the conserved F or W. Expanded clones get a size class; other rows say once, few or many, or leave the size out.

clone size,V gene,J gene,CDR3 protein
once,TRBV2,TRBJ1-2,CATVDRPNYGYTF
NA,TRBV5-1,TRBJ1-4,CASSSGVTNEKLFF
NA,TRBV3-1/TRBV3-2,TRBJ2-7,CASSHFTGGTGEQYF
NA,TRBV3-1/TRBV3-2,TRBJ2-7,CASSPEPGQGSWYEQYF
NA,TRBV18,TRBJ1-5,CASSYGGGDQPQHF
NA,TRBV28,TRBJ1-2,CASSFTFGGRYGYTF
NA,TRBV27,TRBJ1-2,CASMKGDSDNYGYTF
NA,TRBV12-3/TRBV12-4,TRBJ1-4,CASSRQYPEKLFF
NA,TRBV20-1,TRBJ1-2,CSASDGSEGTF
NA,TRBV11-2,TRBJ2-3,CASSLDGAATDTQYF
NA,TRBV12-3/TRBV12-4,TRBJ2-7,CASSLGHEQYF
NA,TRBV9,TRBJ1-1,CASSATANTEAFF
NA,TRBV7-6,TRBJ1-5,CASSLRGLPNQPQHF
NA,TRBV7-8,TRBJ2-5,CASSLVSSEETQYF
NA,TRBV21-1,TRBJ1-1,CASSKNGGVNTEAFF
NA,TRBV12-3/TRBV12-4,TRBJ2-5,CASSLTGKRAQYF
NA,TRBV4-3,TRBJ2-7,CASSQTVSYEQYF
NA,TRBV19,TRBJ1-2,CASTRTRDSNYGYTF
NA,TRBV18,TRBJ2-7,CASSLRTGPYEQYF
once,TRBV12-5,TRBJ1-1,CASGQDRVGAFF
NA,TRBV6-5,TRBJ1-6,CASSRSGVNSPLHF
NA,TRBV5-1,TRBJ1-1,CASSLGGADPEAFF
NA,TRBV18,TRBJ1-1,CASSPPMRLQGTEAFF
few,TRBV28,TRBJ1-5,CASSEGYGSNQPQHF
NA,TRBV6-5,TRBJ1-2,CASRVGQGDGYTF
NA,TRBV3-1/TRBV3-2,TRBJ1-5,CASSRDSSNQPQHF
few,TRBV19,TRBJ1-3,CASHQGFSAGNTIYF